This T cell receptor (beta chain) is drawn from a study of cytomegalovirus exposure and HLA in healthy donors. Study observations and caveats: Per published reports, the classifier diagnosed cytomegalovirus status with high specificity and sensitivity. Sequencing depth across donors, presence/absence analyses assumed, was roughly uniform. Later on, a genetic analysis was performed. It linked a missense variant in DCLRE1C with V- and J-gene trimming of TCR beta. Three chains linked to CMV were shown in vitro to be specific for CMV antigens.

Notes on this clone: Its antigen remains unidentified.

Trimming stripped 2 bases from V and 1 base from J, with 11 bases between. This CDR3 comprises 15 residues. Per the germline V gene, CDR1 is SGHRS and CDR2 is YFSETQ. Researchers ran the PCR with 60 Vbeta and 13 Jbeta primers. Data came from immunoSEQ multiplex PCR; TCRdb stores just in-frame clones and leaves some out. Found here are around 80,000 clones; the top ten clones hold about 0.83%. Sequencing was carried out using PBMCs. The chain uses TRBV5-1 and TRBJ2-3, with a tentative D call TRBD1 (7 bases). The origin of this receptor is a boy younger than 18 in good health and CMV-seronegative. In nucleotides, the CDR3 is TGCGCCAGCAGCTTAGGCGGGACAGGCACAGATACGCAGTATTTT. It yields the protein CASSLGGTGTDTQYF. Full variable domain (missing parts from reference TRBV5-1 and TRBJ2-3): KAGVTQTPRYLIKTRGQQVTLSCSPISGHRSVSWYQQTPGQGLQFLFEYFSETQRNKGNFPGRFSGRQFSNSRSEMNVSTLELGDSALYLCASSLGGTGTDTQYFGPGTRLTVL.